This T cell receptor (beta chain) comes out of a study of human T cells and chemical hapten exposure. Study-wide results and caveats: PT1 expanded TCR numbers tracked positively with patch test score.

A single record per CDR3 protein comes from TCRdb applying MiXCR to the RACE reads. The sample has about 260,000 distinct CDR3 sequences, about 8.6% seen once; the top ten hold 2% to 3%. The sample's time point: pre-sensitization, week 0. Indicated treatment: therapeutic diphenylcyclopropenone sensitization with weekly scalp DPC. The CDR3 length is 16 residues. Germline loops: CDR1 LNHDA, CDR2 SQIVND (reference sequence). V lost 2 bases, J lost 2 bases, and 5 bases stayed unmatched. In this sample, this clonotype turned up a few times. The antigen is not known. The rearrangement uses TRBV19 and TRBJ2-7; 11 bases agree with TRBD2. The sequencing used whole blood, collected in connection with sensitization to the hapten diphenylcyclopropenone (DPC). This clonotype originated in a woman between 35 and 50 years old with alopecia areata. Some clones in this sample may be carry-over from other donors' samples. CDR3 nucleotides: TGTGCCAGTAGTATAACTAGCGGGAGTAGTGCCTACGAGCAGTACTTC. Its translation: CASSITSGSSAYEQYF.